The present T cell receptor beta chain was sequenced within a study of blood T cell repertoires in COVID-19. Germline V gene data show CDR1 as SGHRS and CDR2 as YFSETQ. Trimming at V came to 2 bases and at J to 1 base, leaving 6 bases not matched to a gene. CDR3 length: 16 amino acids. TCRdb's copy holds only in-frame clones and misses some; the assay was immunoSEQ multiplex PCR. Altogether 90,000 or so clones are present, more than 70% being singletons, with the ten largest covering 25%. Sequenced input: peripheral blood. This sequence joins TRBV5-1 and TRBJ2-3; 8 bases are a match to TRBD1. The TCR was taken from a human donor in a cohort sampled during active COVID-19. CDR3 DNA: TGCGCCAGCAGCTTCTCCCGGACAGGGCGCACAGATACGCAGTATTTT. Its protein product is CASSFSRTGRTDTQYF.